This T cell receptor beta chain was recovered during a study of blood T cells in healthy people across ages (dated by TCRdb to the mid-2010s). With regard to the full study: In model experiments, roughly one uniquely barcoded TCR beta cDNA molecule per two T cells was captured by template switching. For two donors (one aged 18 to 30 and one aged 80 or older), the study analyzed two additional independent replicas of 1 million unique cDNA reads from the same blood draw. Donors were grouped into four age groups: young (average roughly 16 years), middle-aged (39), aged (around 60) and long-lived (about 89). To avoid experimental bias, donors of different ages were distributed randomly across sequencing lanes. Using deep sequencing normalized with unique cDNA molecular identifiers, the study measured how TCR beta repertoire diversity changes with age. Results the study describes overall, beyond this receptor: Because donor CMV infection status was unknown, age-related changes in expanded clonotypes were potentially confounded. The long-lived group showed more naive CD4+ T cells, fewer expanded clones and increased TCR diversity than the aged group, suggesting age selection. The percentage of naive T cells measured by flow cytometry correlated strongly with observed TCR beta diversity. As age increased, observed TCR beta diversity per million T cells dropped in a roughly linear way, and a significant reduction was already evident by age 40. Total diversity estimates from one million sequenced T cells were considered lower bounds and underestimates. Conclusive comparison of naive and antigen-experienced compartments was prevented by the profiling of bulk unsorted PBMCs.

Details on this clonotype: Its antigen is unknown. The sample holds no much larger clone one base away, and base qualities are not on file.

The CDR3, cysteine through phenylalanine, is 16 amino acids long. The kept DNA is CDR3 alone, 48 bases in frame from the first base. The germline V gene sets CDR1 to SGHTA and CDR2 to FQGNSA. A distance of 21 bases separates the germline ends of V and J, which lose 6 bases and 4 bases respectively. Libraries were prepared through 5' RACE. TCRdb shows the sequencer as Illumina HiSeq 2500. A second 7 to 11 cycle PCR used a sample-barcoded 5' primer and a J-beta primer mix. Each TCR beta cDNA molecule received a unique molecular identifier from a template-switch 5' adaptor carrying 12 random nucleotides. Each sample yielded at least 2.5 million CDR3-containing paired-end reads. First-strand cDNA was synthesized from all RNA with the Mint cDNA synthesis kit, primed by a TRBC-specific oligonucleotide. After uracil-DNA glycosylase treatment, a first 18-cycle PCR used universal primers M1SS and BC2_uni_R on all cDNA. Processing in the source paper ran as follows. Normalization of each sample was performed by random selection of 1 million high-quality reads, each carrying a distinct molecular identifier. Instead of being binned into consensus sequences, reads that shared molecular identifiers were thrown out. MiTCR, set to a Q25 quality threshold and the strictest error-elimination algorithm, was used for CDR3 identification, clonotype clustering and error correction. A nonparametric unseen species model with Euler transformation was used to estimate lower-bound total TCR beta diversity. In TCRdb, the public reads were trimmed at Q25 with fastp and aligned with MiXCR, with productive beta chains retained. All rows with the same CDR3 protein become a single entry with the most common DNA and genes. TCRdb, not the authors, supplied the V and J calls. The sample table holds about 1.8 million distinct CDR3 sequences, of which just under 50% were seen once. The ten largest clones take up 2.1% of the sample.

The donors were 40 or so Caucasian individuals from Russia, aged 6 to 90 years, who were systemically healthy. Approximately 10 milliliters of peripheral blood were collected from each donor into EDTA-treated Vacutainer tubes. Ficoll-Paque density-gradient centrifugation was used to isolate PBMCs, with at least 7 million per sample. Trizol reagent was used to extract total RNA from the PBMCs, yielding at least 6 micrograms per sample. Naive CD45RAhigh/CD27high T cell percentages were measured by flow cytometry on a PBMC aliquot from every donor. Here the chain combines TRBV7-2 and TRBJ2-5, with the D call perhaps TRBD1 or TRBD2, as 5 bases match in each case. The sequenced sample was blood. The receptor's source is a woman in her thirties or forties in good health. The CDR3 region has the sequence CASSRRDVRLAETQYF. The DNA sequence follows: TGTGCCAGCAGTCGCCGGGACGTCCGTTTGGCAGAGACCCAGTACTTC.